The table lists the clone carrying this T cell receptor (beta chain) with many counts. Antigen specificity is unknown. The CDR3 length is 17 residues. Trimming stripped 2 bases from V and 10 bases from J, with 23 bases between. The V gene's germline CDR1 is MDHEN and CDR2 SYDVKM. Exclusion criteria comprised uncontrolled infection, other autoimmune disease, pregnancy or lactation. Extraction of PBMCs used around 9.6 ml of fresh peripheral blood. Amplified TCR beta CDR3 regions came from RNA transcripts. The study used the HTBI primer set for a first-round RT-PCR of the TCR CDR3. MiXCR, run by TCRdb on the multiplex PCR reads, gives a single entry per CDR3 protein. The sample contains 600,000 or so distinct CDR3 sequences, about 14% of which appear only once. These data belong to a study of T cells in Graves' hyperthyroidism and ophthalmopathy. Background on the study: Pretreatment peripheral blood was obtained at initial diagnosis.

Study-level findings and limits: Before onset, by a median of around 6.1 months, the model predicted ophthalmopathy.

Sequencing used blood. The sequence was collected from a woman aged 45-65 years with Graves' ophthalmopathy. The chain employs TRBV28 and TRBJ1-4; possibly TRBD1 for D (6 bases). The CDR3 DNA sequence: TGTGCCAGCAGTTTACCCTCCGGGGGGCGCTCTACTGGAAAACTGTTTTTT. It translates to CASSLPSGGRSTGKLFF.